This T cell receptor (beta chain) is drawn from a study of CD8 T cells in ankylosing spondylitis. Study-wide findings and caveats: As for the disease-linked clones, they showed a CD8+ phenotype and occurred at relatively low frequencies in peripheral blood.

Many counts were recorded for this clonotype. Its antigen remains unknown. TCRdb processed the 5' RACE reads anew with MiXCR; each CDR3 protein has one entry. The table records more than 150,000 distinct CDR3 sequences, around a tenth of them present only once. This CDR3 has 15 amino acids. With 0 bases removed from V and 3 bases from J, the gap between germline ends came to 12 bases. Germline V gene data show CDR1 as SGHRS and CDR2 as YFSETQ. The clonotype comes from a male donor with ankylosing spondylitis or in good health (not recorded which). Specimen: blood, either unsorted or a sorted T cell fraction (not recorded which). V gene TRBV5-1 combines with J gene TRBJ1-2; D might be TRBD1 (6 bases). CDR3 protein: CASSLEGVPDYGYTF. The CDR3 nucleotides read TGCGCCAGCAGCTTGGAGGGGGTTCCCGACTATGGCTACACCTTC.